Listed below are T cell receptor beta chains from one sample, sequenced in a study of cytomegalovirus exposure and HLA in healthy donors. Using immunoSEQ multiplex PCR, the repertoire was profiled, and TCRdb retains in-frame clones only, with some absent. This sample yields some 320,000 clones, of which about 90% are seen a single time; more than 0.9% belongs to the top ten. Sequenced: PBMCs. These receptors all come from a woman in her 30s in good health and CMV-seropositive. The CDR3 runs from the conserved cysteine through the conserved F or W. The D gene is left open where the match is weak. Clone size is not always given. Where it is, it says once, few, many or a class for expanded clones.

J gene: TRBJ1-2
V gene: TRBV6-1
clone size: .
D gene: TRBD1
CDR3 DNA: TGTGCCAGCAGCCGGGACAGCTTCTATGGCTACACCTTC
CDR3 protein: CASSRDSFYGYTF

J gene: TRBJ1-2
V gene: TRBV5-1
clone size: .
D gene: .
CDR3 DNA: TGCGCCAGCAGCTCACAGACAGACTATGGCTACACCTTC
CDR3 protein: CASSSQTDYGYTF

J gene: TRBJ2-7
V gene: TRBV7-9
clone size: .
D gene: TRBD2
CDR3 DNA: TGTGCCAGCAGCTTAGCAGGGCGGGGGGGCCCCTACGAGCAGTACTTC
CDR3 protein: CASSLAGRGGPYEQYF

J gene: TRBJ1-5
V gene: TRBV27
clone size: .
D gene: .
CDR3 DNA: TGTGCCAGCAGTTTCTTTGGTCAGCCCCAGCATTTT
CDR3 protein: CASSFFGQPQHF

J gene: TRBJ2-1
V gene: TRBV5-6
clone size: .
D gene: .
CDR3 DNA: TGTGCCAGCAGCTTGGATAGAGTTGCCAATGAGCAGTTCTTC
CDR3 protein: CASSLDRVANEQFF

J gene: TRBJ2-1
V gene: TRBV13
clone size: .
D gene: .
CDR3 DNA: TGTGCCAGCAGCACCAATGAGCAGTTCTTC
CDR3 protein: CASSTNEQFF

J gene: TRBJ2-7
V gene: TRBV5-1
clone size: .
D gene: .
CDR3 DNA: TGCGCCAGCAGCTTGGAGGCAGGGCCCTACGAGCAGTACTTC
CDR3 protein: CASSLEAGPYEQYF

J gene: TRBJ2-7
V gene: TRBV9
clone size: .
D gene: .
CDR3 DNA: TGTGCCAGCAGCGTAGGTCCCCATTCCTACGAGCAGTACTTC
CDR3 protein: CASSVGPHSYEQYF

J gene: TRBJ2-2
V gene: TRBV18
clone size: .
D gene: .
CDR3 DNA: TGTGCCAGCTCACGATCGACAGTTTTCGCGAACACCGGGGAGCTGTTTTTT
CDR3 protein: CASSRSTVFANTGELFF

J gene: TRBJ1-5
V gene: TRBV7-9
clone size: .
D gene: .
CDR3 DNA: TGTGCCAGCAGCTCGGGGCAAACCAATCAGCCCCAGCATTTT
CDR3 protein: CASSSGQTNQPQHF

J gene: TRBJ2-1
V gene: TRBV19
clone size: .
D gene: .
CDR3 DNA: TGTGCCAGTAGCCACAACTACAATGAGCAGTTCTTC
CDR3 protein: CASSHNYNEQFF

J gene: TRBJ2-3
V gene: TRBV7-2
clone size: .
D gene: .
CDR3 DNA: TGTGCCAGCGGCCCAGGGAGCACAGATACGCAGTATTTT
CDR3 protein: CASGPGSTDTQYF

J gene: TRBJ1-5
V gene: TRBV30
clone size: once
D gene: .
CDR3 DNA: TGTGCCTGGAGTCGCGGAAGCAATCAGCCCCAGCATTTT
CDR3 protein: CAWSRGSNQPQHF